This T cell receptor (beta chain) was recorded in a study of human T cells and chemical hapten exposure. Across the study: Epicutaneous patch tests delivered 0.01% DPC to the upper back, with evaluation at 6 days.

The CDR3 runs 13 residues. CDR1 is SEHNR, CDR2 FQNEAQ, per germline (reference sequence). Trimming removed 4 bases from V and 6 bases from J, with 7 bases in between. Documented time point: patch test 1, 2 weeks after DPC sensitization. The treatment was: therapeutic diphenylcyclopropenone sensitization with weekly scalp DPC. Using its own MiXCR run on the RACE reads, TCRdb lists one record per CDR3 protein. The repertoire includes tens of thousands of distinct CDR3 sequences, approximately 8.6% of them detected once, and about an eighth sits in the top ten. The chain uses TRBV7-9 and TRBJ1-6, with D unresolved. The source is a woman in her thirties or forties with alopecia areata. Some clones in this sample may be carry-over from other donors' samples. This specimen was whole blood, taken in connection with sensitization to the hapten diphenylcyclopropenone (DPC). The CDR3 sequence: CASSWEGNSPLHF. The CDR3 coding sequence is TGTGCCAGCAGCTGGGAGGGTAATTCACCCCTCCACTTT.